One T cell receptor beta chain is described in this entry. Antigen unknown. The method was immunoSEQ multiplex PCR; TCRdb's version includes in-frame clones alone and lacks a portion of them. This sample carries millions of clones, 85% to 95% of them seen once, and the ten largest clones take 0.11% to 0.15%. These data originate in a study of shared clonotypes between healthy human individuals. About the study: The study enrolled a couple of women and three men aged 18 to 49. Study observations and caveats: Non-shared clonotypes had lower generation probabilities than clonotypes shared by all four sorted-subset donors. It was only blood that was sampled, and tissue repertoires likely differ.

The CDR3 has 17 amino acids. Per the germline V gene, CDR1 is SGHVS and CDR2 is FQNEAQ. The ends lost 8 bases at V and 1 base at J; junction bases unmatched: 14. The chain joins TRBV7-8 to TRBJ1-1, with TRBD1 matching 9 bases. The sample consisted of naive CD4+ T cells sorted from blood. Subset indicated: CD45RA+ positively selected. The TCR sequence derives from a man between 18 and 29 years old in good health. DNA for the CDR3: TGTGCCAGCGTCACACAGGGGGCCGTCGTCAGGAACACTGAAGCTTTCTTT. Its protein product is CASVTQGAVVRNTEAFF. The entire variable domain, with the rest obtained from reference TRBV7-8 and TRBJ1-1, is as follows: GAGVSQSPRYKVAKRGQDVALRCDPISGHVSLFWYQQALGQGPEFLTYFQNEAQLDKSGLPSDRFFAERPEGSVSTLKIQRTQQEDSAVYLCASVTQGAVVRNTEAFFGQGTRLTVV.